The next 17 T cell receptor beta chains were all read from a single sample in a study of blood T cell repertoires in COVID-19. Here immunoSEQ multiplex PCR was the method, and the copy in TCRdb shows in-frame clones only, minus some. The data show about 340,000 clones, with around 91% seen just once and roughly 3% held by the top ten. Material for sequencing was peripheral blood. The receptors originated from a woman between 18 and 30 years old who had recovered from COVID-19.

The chain couples TRBV19 to TRBJ1-6; 7 bases agree with TRBD1. Per the germline V gene, CDR1 is LNHDA and CDR2 is SQIVND (reference sequence). This CDR3 contains 14 residues. V lost 8 bases and J lost 3; bases outside the gene matches: 4. The chain's CDR3 is CASQGQSYNSPLHF. CDR3 bases: TGTGCCAGTCAGGGACAGAGCTATAATTCACCCCTCCACTTT.

The chain uses TRBV7-2 and TRBJ2-5; D is uncertain. This CDR3 is built from 15 residues. The V gene lost 0 bases and the J gene lost 0 bases, with 8 bases spanning the gap. CDR1 and CDR2 (germline): SGHTA, FQGNSA. The CDR3 DNA reads as TGTGCCAGCAGCTTAGCTAGCCTCCACCAAGAGACCCAGTACTTC. It is translated as CASSLASLHQETQYF.

The rearrangement uses TRBV7-8 and TRBJ2-2; 8 bases are shared with TRBD2. CDR3 length: 15 amino acids. Germline loops: CDR1 SGHVS, CDR2 FQNEAQ. V shed 6 bases, J shed 7 bases, and the junction held 10 bases outside the gene matches. The CDR3 DNA is TGTGCCAGCAGATTGCGGGGGGCAGGAGGCGGGGAGCTGTTTTTT. The encoded protein is CASRLRGAGGGELFF.

V usage is TRBV7-9 and J usage is TRBJ1-1; D is possibly TRBD1 (6 bases). The CDR3 has 12 residues. The V end lost 6 bases, the J end lost 5 bases, and 10 bases lay between the germline ends. Germline values: CDR1 SEHNR, CDR2 FQNEAQ (reference sequence). CDR3 in DNA: TGTGCCAGCAGGAGGGGGACGACTGAAGCTTTCTTT. Amino acid sequence: CASRRGTTEAFF.

The V gene is TRBV4-1, the J gene TRBJ2-1; tentative D call: TRBD2 (5 bases). The CDR3 is 13 residues long. V was clipped by 10 bases and J by 4 bases, with 14 bases between them. The germline CDR1 and CDR2 sequences are MGHRA and YSYEKL. CDR3 DNA: TGCGCCACCAGTGGCGGGTCTTACAATGAGCAGTTCTTC. This sequence encodes CATSGGSYNEQFF.

The table lists this clone with a count of one. DNA for the CDR3: TGTGCCAGTAGCCCAGGGACAGGGGACTTGGAGACCCAGTACTTC. Amino acid sequence: CASSPGTGDLETQYF. The chain uses TRBV19 and TRBJ2-5; 10 bases agree with TRBD1. J lost 5 bases, V lost 6 bases, and 9 bases had no gene match. In germline, CDR1 is LNHDA, CDR2 SQIVND (reference sequence). CDR3 length equals 15 residues.

The CDR3 is CASSSRGLAGEVYNEQFF. CDR3 in DNA: TGTGCCAGCAGCTCCCGGGGACTAGCGGGAGAAGTCTACAATGAGCAGTTCTTC. This chain uses TRBV5-5 with TRBJ2-1, with 14 positions matching TRBD2. The junction had 8 bases not matched to a gene; V was cut back by 3 bases and J by 3 bases. This CDR3 spans 18 amino acids. The germline V gene has CDR1 SGHKS and CDR2 YYEKEE (reference sequence). Based on the CDR3 plus reference TRBV5-5 and TRBJ2-1, the full variable domain is DAGVTQSPTHLIKTRGQQVTLRCSPISGHKSVSWYQQVLGQGPQFIFQYYEKEERGRGNFPDRFSARQFPNYSSELNVNALLLGDSALYLCASSSRGLAGEVYNEQFFGPGTRLTVL.

The chain combines TRBV7-9 with TRBJ1-3, with TRBD1 matching 7 bases. The germline CDR1 and CDR2 sequences are SEHNR and FQNEAQ (reference sequence). Trimming at V came to 4 bases and at J to 0 bases, leaving 3 bases not matched to a gene. The CDR3 has 15 amino acids. CDR3 sequence: CASSSGTDSGNTIYF. In DNA form, the CDR3 reads TGTGCCAGCAGCTCCGGGACAGACTCTGGAAACACCATATATTTT.

The chain combines TRBV19 with TRBJ2-4; the match to TRBD1 covers 9 bases. The CDR3 has 15 amino acids. After removal of 6 bases from V and 8 bases from J, the junction contained 11 bases not matched to a gene. In germline, CDR1 is LNHDA, CDR2 SQIVND (reference sequence). The CDR3 bases are TGTGCCAGTAGGACACAGGGGGCTGCGGAGGACATTCAGTACTTC. This gives the protein CASRTQGAAEDIQYF.

This chain links TRBV6-5 with TRBJ2-7, with D maybe TRBD2 (6 bases). Trimming shortened V by 4 bases and J by 3 bases, and 16 bases separated the two germline ends. This CDR3 comprises 15 residues. Germline CDR1 and CDR2: MNHEY and SVGAGI. The CDR3 sequence: CASSSPRAGYYEQYV. The DNA of the CDR3 is TGTGCCAGCAGTTCCCCCCGGGCGGGGTACTACGAGCAGTACGTC.

The V call is TRBV7-2, the J call TRBJ1-5, with D possibly being TRBD1 (6 bases). Germline V CDR1 and CDR2: SGHTA, FQGNSA. Between the trimmed V and J ends, which lost 3 bases and 0 bases, there was a span of 15 bases. The CDR3 runs 17 residues. The CDR3 loop reads CASSFRGAPYSNQPQHF. As DNA, the CDR3 is TGTGCCAGCAGCTTTCGGGGGGCCCCCTATAGCAATCAGCCCCAGCATTTT.

This clone came up a few times. The chain combines TRBV6-6 with TRBJ2-5; maybe TRBD2 (5 bases). There are 12 residues in the CDR3. In germline, CDR1 is MNHNY, CDR2 SVGAGI (reference sequence). Trimming shortened V by 5 bases and J by 2 bases, and 6 bases separated the two germline ends. CDR3 residues: CASSSGQETQYF. The CDR3 bases are TGTGCCAGCAGTAGCGGACAAGAGACCCAGTACTTC.

The rearrangement links TRBV7-2 to TRBJ2-5; the D gene is possibly TRBD2 (6 bases). The CDR3 is made up of 16 amino acids. Germline values: CDR1 SGHTA, CDR2 FQGNSA. Trimming removed 4 bases at V and 5 bases at J, with 20 bases between. In DNA form, the CDR3 reads TGTGCCAGCAGCTCGGGGGTTACCAACAAGGGTGAGACCCAGTACTTC. It encodes CASSSGVTNKGETQYF.

The chain is built from TRBV5-4 and TRBJ1-4; D is perhaps TRBD1 (5 bases). Trimming left V 6 bases short and J 3 bases short, with 12 bases between. The length of the CDR3 is 14 residues. Germline V CDR1 and CDR2: SGHNT, YYREEE (reference sequence). Written as DNA, the CDR3 is TGTGCCAGCACCTCCAAGGGGTCTAATGAAAAACTGTTTTTT. As protein: CASTSKGSNEKLFF.

V is TRBV15 and J is TRBJ2-1, with D possibly TRBD2 on 5 matching bases. Germline CDR1 is LNHNV and CDR2 is YYDKDF (reference sequence). The V and J ends lost 1 base and 8 bases respectively, with 18 bases between them. CDR3 length equals 16 residues. The CDR3 is CATSRAGSGFWDEQFF. The CDR3 DNA is TGTGCCACCAGCAGAGCTGGGAGTGGGTTTTGGGATGAGCAGTTCTTC.

The rearrangement joins TRBV4-3 to TRBJ1-5, with D perhaps TRBD1 (6 bases). The length of the CDR3 is 15 residues. V was shortened by 6 bases and J by 2 bases, with 14 bases between the two germline ends. Per the germline V gene, CDR1 is LGHNA and CDR2 is YSLEER. CDR3 nucleotide sequence: TGCGCCAGCAGTCCAAAAGCAGGGGGCAATCAGCCCCAGCATTTT. This codes for CASSPKAGGNQPQHF.

The rearrangement links TRBV30 to TRBJ1-6, with D perhaps TRBD1 (5 bases). This CDR3 has 13 amino acids. Germline V gene sequence: CDR1 GTSNPN, CDR2 SVGIG (reference sequence). V lost 8 bases to trimming and J lost 14 bases, with 22 bases between them. The CDR3 spells CAGLSKGLGTLHF. The DNA of the CDR3 is TGTGCCGGTCTATCGAAGGGGCTTGGGACCCTCCACTTT.